Following are 9 T cell receptor beta chains from one sample sequenced in a study of blood T cell repertoires in COVID-19. Some clones are missing from TCRdb's copy, which holds only in-frame ones; the method was immunoSEQ multiplex PCR. The sample consists of around 220,000 clones, roughly 80% of them appearing once. The sequencing input was peripheral blood. These receptors came from a woman older than 75 with acute or convalescent COVID-19.

V gene TRBV30 combines with J gene TRBJ1-3, with no clear D. The CDR3 is 15 residues long. Trimming removed 2 bases at V and 2 bases at J, with 13 bases between. The germline gives CDR1 GTSNPN, CDR2 SVGIG (reference sequence). The CDR3 loop is CAWSPPRFPGNTIYF. The CDR3 region has the DNA TGTGCCTGGAGTCCACCCAGGTTCCCTGGAAACACCATATATTTT.

The rearrangement links TRBV19 to TRBJ2-2, with a weak D call TRBD1 (6 bases). This CDR3 region has 18 residues. In germline, CDR1 is LNHDA, CDR2 SQIVND (reference sequence). V lost 1 base to trimming and J lost 3 bases, with 18 bases between them. CDR3 in amino acids: CASSIALLGDTDTGELFF. CDR3 nucleotide sequence: TGTGCCAGTAGTATAGCCCTCCTCGGGGACACAGACACCGGGGAGCTGTTTTTT.

This chain connects TRBV5-5 to TRBJ1-6; 7 bases align to TRBD1. V dropped 0 bases and J dropped 10; count of bases not matched to a gene: 7. CDR1 SGHKS and CDR2 YYEKEE come from the germline V gene (reference sequence). The CDR3 sequence is 15 residues long. The CDR3 reads CASSLEAGGTSPLHF. The CDR3 DNA reads TGTGCCAGCAGCTTGGAGGCAGGGGGTACGTCACCCCTCCACTTT. Drawing the rest from reference TRBV5-5 and TRBJ1-6, the complete variable domain is DAGVTQSPTHLIKTRGQQVTLRCSPISGHKSVSWYQQVLGQGPQFIFQYYEKEERGRGNFPDRFSARQFPNYSSELNVNALLLGDSALYLCASSLEAGGTSPLHFGNGTRLTVT.

The CDR3, as DNA: TGTGCCAGCAGCCCCATTCGGACAGGGACCCCCTACGAGCAGTACTTC. It translates to CASSPIRTGTPYEQYF. The V gene is TRBV3-1 (or the pseudogene TRBV3-2), the J gene TRBJ2-7; 8 bases agree with TRBD1. The ends lost 4 bases at V and 2 bases at J; junction bases unmatched: 10. CDR3 size: 16 residues. Germline V CDR1 and CDR2: LGHDT, YNNKEL (reference sequence).

This chain uses TRBV16 with TRBJ1-5; TRBD1 agrees at 7 bases. The germline V gene encodes CDR1 KGHSY and CDR2 FQNENV. The ends lost 5 bases at V and 5 bases at J; junction bases unmatched: 3. CDR3 length: 13 amino acids. The CDR3 loop is CASSYRGYQPQHF. CDR3 nucleotide sequence: TGTGCCAGCAGCTACAGGGGATATCAGCCCCAGCATTTT.

The chain combines TRBV6-4 with TRBJ1-1, with D perhaps TRBD1 (6 bases). The V and J ends lost 3 bases and 4 bases respectively, with 9 bases between them. This CDR3 comprises 13 residues. Germline loops: CDR1 MRHNA, CDR2 SNTAGT. CDR3: CASSDEGGTEAFF. The CDR3 DNA reads TGTGCCAGCAGTGATGAAGGGGGCACTGAAGCTTTCTTT.

The V gene is TRBV6-5, the J gene TRBJ2-7; D perhaps matches TRBD2 (5 bases). Germline CDR1 reads MNHEY; CDR2 reads SVGAGI. The length of the CDR3 is 14 residues. With 11 bases removed from V and 2 bases from J, the gap between germline ends came to 19 bases. The CDR3 protein is CAVGPPGKPYEQYF. CDR3 DNA: TGTGCCGTCGGACCCCCCGGGAAGCCCTACGAGCAGTACTTC.

V gene TRBV6-5 combines with J gene TRBJ2-5; possibly TRBD2 for D (5 bases). Germline V CDR1 and CDR2: MNHEY, SVGAGI. V was clipped by 8 bases and J by 9 bases, with 13 bases between them. This CDR3 has 11 residues. CDR3 residues: CASGPSGSQYF. As DNA, the CDR3 is TGTGCCAGCGGACCCAGCGGATCCCAGTACTTC.

This chain connects TRBV7-3 to TRBJ2-6, with a possible D match to TRBD1 (5 bases). The CDR3 runs 15 residues. V was pared by 6 bases and J by 1 base, with 10 bases between. Germline lookup yields CDR1 SGHTA and CDR2 FQGTGA. The CDR3 is CASSPGQSGANVLTF. The CDR3 bases are TGTGCCAGCAGTCCAGGGCAGTCTGGGGCCAACGTCCTGACTTTC.